A selection of T cell receptor beta chains follows, all from one sample in a study of long-term antiretroviral therapy in people with HIV. Some clones are missing from TCRdb's copy, which holds only in-frame ones; the method was immunoSEQ multiplex PCR. The table has around 14,000 clones, over 70% seen once. This specimen consisted of unsorted PBMCs, obtained 1.3 years before starting antiretroviral therapy. The receptors shown here come from a man in his forties with HIV. The conserved cysteine and the conserved F or W are not part of the CDR3 here. Fields, in order: V gene, J gene, D gene, CDR3 protein. The D gene is left open where the match is weak.

V: TRBV5-4; J: TRBJ2-2; D: NA; CDR3: ASSLGDTGELF
V: TRBV9; J: TRBJ2-7; D: NA; CDR3: ASSVDGSSGYEQY
V: TRBV10-3; J: TRBJ1-1; D: NA; CDR3: AIRDTSNTEAF
V: TRBV5-1; J: TRBJ2-1; D: NA; CDR3: ASSFGQNNEQF
V: TRBV4-1; J: TRBJ1-2; D: NA; CDR3: ASSQGPAKMALPNGYT
V: TRBV10-3; J: TRBJ2-7; D: TRBD2; CDR3: AISESQLAGGEQY
V: TRBV5-5; J: TRBJ1-1; D: NA; CDR3: ASSTTGGADTEAF
V: TRBV11-1; J: TRBJ2-1; D: TRBD1; CDR3: ASSPRQGQAFYNEQF
V: TRBV6-5; J: TRBJ1-6; D: NA; CDR3: ASSYADGSSPLH
V: TRBV7-9; J: TRBJ2-3; D: TRBD1; CDR3: ASTKDRVGRDTQY
V: TRBV5-1; J: TRBJ2-2; D: TRBD1; CDR3: ASGGQGTTGELF
V: TRBV4-1; J: TRBJ2-2; D: TRBD2; CDR3: ASSQRTRDTGELF
V: TRBV5-1; J: TRBJ1-2; D: TRBD1; CDR3: ASSPRQGNYGYT
V: TRBV10-3; J: TRBJ2-6; D: NA; CDR3: AISRDITSGANVLT
V: TRBV6-5; J: TRBJ2-7; D: NA; CDR3: ASSLRDGLYEQY
V: TRBV19; J: TRBJ1-3; D: NA; CDR3: ASTMTGTSGNTIY
V: TRBV6-5; J: TRBJ1-2; D: TRBD1; CDR3: ASMRGQGYGYT
V: TRBV19; J: TRBJ1-2; D: NA; CDR3: ASSLGDRGYT
V: TRBV10-3; J: TRBJ1-2; D: NA; CDR3: AISETVNYGYT
V: TRBV5-1; J: TRBJ1-1; D: NA; CDR3: ASSLAGVEGTEAF
V: TRBV25-1; J: TRBJ1-4; D: NA; CDR3: ASSELRQGGEKLF
V: TRBV6-1; J: TRBJ2-7; D: NA; CDR3: ASTSYREADEQY